The clone carrying this T cell receptor beta chain was seen more than once but under ten times. Its antigen is as yet unknown. This entry comes from a study of T cells in localized non-small cell lung cancer. Study results and caveats: Paired adjacent lung recovered a median roughly 56 of the top 100 tumor clones.

The assay was immunoSEQ multiplex PCR, and TCRdb's table has in-frame clones only and misses some. The sample lists 55,000 to 75,000 clones, roughly nine tenths occurring once. This CDR3 has 16 amino acids. Unmatched junction bases numbered 7, after V lost 4 bases and J lost 0 bases. Germline assignment: CDR1 SGHNT and CDR2 YYREEE (reference sequence). This chain links TRBV5-4 with TRBJ2-1; TRBD2 agrees at 7 bases. This clonotype originated in a man aged 40 to 70 with stage I lung adenocarcinoma. The source was peripheral blood, collected before any cancer treatment. CDR3 sequence: CASSRYGGSSYNEQFF. The CDR3 DNA sequence: TGTGCCAGCAGCCGGTACGGGGGGAGCTCCTACAATGAGCAGTTCTTC.